This is a list of T cell receptor beta chains from one sample in a study of PD-1 blockade in classical Hodgkin lymphoma. Assay used: immunoSEQ multiplex PCR; TCRdb lists only in-frame clones, some missing. In the table there are around 40,000 clones, 78% of which are singletons. This specimen consisted of peripheral blood mononuclear cells (PBMCs), obtained at baseline. All receptors derive from a human donor with classical Hodgkin lymphoma. CDR3s include the opening cysteine and the closing phenylalanine or tryptophan. The order of the fields is clone size, V gene, CDR3 protein. Size values are once, few and many counts, or a class for expanded clones, and some rows have none.

>.|TRBV7-2
CASSTLSGGELFF
>medium-sized|TRBV5-4
CASRPQIGVNEQFF
>.|TRBV13
CASSLPDNEQFF
>.|TRBV7-9
CASSLGDLSYNEQFF
>.|TRBV2
CASSLAGTSGNTEAFF
>.|TRBV2
CASRADTTYQPQHF
>.|TRBV9
CASGLSGGPGEQYF
>.|TRBV4-1
CASSSRGRVEAFF
>.|TRBV4-3
CASSQDRSRASYNEQFF
>.|TRBV13
CASSSWLAGNPYEQYF
>once|TRBV25-1
CASSPQNTGNTIYF
>.|TRBV19
CASSIPVGGKRATEAFF
>.|TRBV6-5
CASSSANTEAFF
>.|TRBV4-3
CASSQDLGLGYGYTF
>.|TRBV15
CATSEDANNEKLFF
>.|TRBV5-5
CASSPWPQAAYGYTF
>.|TRBV7-9
CASSPPLDHEQYF
>.|TRBV11-2
CASSHLGVAETQYF
>few|TRBV9
CASSVAPRQGENYGYTF
>.|TRBV19
CASSIPAGGRADTQYF
>.|TRBV27
CASTLTGSNTEAFF
>.|TRBV5-1
CASSLGISDTQYF
>once|TRBV27
CASSLFPGGIGELFF
>.|TRBV9
CASSVDRWGETQYF
>.|TRBV7-9
CASSLVDGSHSYNEQFF
>.|TRBV9
CASSVGTSEANEQFF
>.|TRBV7-7
CASSESLGETQYF
>.|TRBV29-1
CSVDRDGTDTQYF
>.|TRBV4-1
CASSQVDMGLASYNEQFF
>.|TRBV7-9
CASSLADFPNLHF
>.|TRBV10-3
CAITADYGTLNTEAFF
>.|TRBV15
CATSSAGTGGALNTEAFF
>.|TRBV2
CASRRQGAVLGQKLFF
>.|TRBV10-3
CAISEGGGGANVLTF
>.|TRBV6-6
CASRPNPSTDTQYF
>.|TRBV27
CASSSAGGAYEQYF
>.|TRBV5-8
CASSLGLAGSETQYF
>.|TRBV6-6
CATGQDLLETQYF
>.|TRBV9
CASSVSNEQFF
>once|TRBV5-5
CASSSSGPGAYEQYF
>.|TRBV28
CASVEVGTPSGGYTF
>.|TRBV2
CASSLFGTGNQPQHF
>.|TRBV4-3
CASSQDLGFNYGYTF
>.|TRBV30
CAWSVLPQPYEQYF
>.|TRBV4-3
CASSHSAGRSYEQYF
>.|TRBV7-9
CASSLVGQITGELFF
>.|TRBV7-6
CASSWTANTEAFF
>.|TRBV29-1
CSSGQGANEQFF